The source of this T cell receptor (beta chain) is a study of control samples from healthy donors and cancer patients (dated by TCRdb to about 2020). From a lookup of the germline V gene, CDR1 and CDR2 are SGHTA and FQGNSA. The CDR3 measures 15 amino acids from cysteine to phenylalanine. Solely the CDR3 DNA is kept, with 45 bases framed from the first base. Trimming accounts for 5 bases at V and 2 bases at J, while the number of junction bases matched to no gene is 8. The method behind the library was the immunoSEQ multiplex PCR assay. The table was pulled from immuneACCESS by TCRdb, which kept in-frame rearrangements only. Such tables lose some clones; where checked, under half of the loss comes from unresolved V genes, and the rest has no known cause. In this sample the table shows about 150,000 clones, around 95% of which occur a single time. Around 8% of the sample goes to the ten largest clones.

Concerning this clone itself: Its antigen is not yet known. One base away there is no much larger clone; base qualities are not given.

The receptor's source is a woman in her thirties or forties in good health. The rearranged segments are TRBV7-2 and TRBJ2-5; TRBD1 lines up with 7 middle nucleotides. The sample was blood. CDR3 sequence: CASSPVRGRQETQYF. In nucleotides, the sequence is TGTGCCAGCAGCCCCGTTAGGGGGCGGCAAGAGACCCAGTACTTC.